The T cell receptor (beta chain) under discussion was sequenced for a study of blood T cell repertoires in COVID-19. Study-level information: PBMCs, B-cell-depleted T cells, or T cells were the source of the cDNA or gDNA that made up the material.

Enrolled through a virtual design, the participants were between roughly 18 and 95 years of age and came from 24 US areas. V dropped 4 bases and J dropped 4; count of bases not matched to a gene: 3. Germline V gene data show CDR1 as SGHRS and CDR2 as YFSETQ. This CDR3 comprises 13 residues. Under the authors' procedure: Estimated nucleated cell counts came from reference gene primer amplification. Data came from immunoSEQ multiplex PCR; TCRdb stores just in-frame clones and leaves some out. V and J calls and clone size are those listed in that table; D and trimming were worked out from the DNA. Of 200,000 to 250,000 clones listed, about 86% are singletons.

What was sequenced was PBMCs or T cells enriched from blood (not recorded which). This TCR was recovered from a middle-aged woman with acute COVID-19. The genes are TRBV5-1 and TRBJ2-5; 8 bases are a match to TRBD1. The CDR3 sequence is CASSLGQGETQYF. The CDR3 nucleotides read TGCGCCAGCAGCCTAGGACAGGGAGAGACCCAGTACTTC.